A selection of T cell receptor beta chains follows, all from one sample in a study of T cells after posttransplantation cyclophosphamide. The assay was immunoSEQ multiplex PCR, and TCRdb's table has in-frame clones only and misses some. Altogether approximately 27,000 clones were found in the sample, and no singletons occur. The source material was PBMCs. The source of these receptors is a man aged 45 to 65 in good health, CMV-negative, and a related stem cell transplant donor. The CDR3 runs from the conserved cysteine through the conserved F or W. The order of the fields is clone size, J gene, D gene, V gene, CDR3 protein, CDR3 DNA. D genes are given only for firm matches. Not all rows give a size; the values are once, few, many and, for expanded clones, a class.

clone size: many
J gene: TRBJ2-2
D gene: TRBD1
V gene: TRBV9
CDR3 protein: CASSALGQGFTGELFF
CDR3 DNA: TGTGCCAGCAGCGCCCTGGGACAGGGGTTCACCGGGGAGCTGTTTTTT

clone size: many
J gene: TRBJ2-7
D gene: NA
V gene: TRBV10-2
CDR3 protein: CASRAPGHDYEQYF
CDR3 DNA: TGCGCCAGCAGAGCACCGGGACACGACTACGAGCAGTACTTC

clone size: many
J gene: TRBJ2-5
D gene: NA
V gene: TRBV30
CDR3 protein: CAWSVLETQYF
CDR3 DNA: TGTGCCTGGAGTGTACTTGAGACCCAGTACTTC

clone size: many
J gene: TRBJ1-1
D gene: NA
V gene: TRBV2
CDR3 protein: CASRAYTEAFF
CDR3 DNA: TGTGCCAGCAGGGCCTACACTGAAGCTTTCTTT

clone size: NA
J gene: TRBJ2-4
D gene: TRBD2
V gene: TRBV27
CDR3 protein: CASSWSSGRGRAKNIQYF
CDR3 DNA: TGTGCCAGCAGCTGGAGTAGCGGGAGGGGTAGGGCCAAAAACATTCAGTACTTC

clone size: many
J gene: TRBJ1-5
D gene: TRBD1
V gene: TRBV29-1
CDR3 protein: CSVLDRGANQPQHF
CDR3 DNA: TGCAGCGTCTTAGACAGGGGAGCCAATCAGCCCCAGCATTTT

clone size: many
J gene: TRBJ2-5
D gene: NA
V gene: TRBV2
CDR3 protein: CASSGVIRETQYF
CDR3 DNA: TGTGCCAGCAGTGGAGTAATTCGTGAGACCCAGTACTTC

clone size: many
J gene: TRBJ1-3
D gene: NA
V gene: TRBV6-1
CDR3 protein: CASSEAPGTGNTIYF
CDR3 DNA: TGTGCCAGCAGTGAAGCCCCAGGGACTGGAAACACCATATATTTT

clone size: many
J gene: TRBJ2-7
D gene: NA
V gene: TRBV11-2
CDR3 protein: CASSPQGHEQYF
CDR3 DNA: TGTGCCAGCAGCCCACAGGGCCACGAGCAGTACTTC

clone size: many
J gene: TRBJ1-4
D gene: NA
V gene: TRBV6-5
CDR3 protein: CASSRGSATNEKLFF
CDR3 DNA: TGTGCCAGCAGTCGGGGGTCAGCAACTAATGAAAAACTGTTTTTT

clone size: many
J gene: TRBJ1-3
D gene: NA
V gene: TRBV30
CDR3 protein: CAWSSGGNTIYF
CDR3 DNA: TGTGCCTGGAGTTCCGGGGGAAACACCATATATTTT

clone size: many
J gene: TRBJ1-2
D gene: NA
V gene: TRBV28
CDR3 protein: CASSLGGVGYGYTF
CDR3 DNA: TGTGCCAGCAGTTTGGGAGGGGTCGGGTATGGCTACACCTTC

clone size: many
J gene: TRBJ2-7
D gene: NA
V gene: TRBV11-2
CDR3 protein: CASSLQTAYEQYF
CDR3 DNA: TGTGCCAGCAGCCTACAGACAGCGTACGAGCAGTACTTC

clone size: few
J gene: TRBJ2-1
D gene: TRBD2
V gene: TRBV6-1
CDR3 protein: CASRAEGGGPREQFF
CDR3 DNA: TGTGCCAGCAGGGCCGAGGGCGGGGGGCCCCGTGAGCAGTTCTTC

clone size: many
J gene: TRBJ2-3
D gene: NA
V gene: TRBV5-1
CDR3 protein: CASSLTGDTQYF
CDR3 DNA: TGCGCCAGCAGCTTGACAGGCGATACGCAGTATTTT

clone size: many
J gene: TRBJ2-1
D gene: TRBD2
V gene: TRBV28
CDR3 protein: CASKGFSSGTRGSSYNEQFF
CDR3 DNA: TGTGCCAGCAAGGGTTTTTCAAGCGGGACTAGGGGAAGCTCCTACAATGAGCAGTTCTTC

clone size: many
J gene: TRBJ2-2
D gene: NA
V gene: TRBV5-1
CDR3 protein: CASSPIRGGTAGELFF
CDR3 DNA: TGCGCCAGCAGCCCTATAAGGGGGGGGACCGCCGGGGAGCTGTTTTTT

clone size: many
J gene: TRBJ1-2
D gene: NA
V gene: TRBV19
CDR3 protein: CASSRQAPGGYTF
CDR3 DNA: TGTGCCAGTAGTCGACAGGCGCCTGGTGGCTACACCTTC

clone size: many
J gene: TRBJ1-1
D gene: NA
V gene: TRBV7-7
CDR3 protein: CASSRDYNTEAFF
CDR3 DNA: TGTGCTAGCAGCCGGGATTATAACACTGAAGCTTTCTTT

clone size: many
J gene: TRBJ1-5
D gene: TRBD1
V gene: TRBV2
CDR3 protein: CASGGTGGNQPQHF
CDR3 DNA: TGTGCCAGCGGTGGGACAGGGGGTAATCAGCCCCAGCATTTT

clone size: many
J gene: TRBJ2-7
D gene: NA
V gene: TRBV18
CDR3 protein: CASSPQGDEQYF
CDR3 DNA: TGTGCCAGCTCACCACAAGGGGACGAGCAGTACTTC

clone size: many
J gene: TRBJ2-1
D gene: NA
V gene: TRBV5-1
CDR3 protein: CASSLARGYEQFF
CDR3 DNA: TGCGCCAGCAGCTTGGCCAGGGGTTATGAGCAGTTCTTC

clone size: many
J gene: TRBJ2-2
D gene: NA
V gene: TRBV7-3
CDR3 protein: CASSRDLSTGELFF
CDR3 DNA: TGTGCCAGCAGCCGGGACTTGAGCACCGGGGAGCTGTTTTTT

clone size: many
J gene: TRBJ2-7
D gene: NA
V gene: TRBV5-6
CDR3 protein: CASSLTSYEQYF
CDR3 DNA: TGTGCCAGCAGCTTAACAAGCTACGAGCAGTACTTC

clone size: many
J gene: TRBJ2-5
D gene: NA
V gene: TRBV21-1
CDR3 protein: CASSKGAGRETQYF
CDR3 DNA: TGTGCCAGCAGCAAAGGGGCCGGTAGAGAGACCCAGTACTTC

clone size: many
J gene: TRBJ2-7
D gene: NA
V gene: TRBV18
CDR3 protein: CASSPTASYEQYF
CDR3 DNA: TGTGCCAGCTCACCCACAGCCTCCTACGAGCAGTACTTC

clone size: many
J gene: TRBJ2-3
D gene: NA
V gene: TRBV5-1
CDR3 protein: CASSLTGFATDTQYF
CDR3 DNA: TGCGCCAGCAGCTTAACAGGGTTTGCCACAGATACGCAGTATTTT

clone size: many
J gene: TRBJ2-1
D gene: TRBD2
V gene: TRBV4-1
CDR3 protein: CASSPVQRGVSYNEQFF
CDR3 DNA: TGCGCCAGCAGCCCCGTTCAGCGGGGGGTCTCCTACAATGAGCAGTTCTTC

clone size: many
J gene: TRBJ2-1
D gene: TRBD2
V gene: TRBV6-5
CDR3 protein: CASSSSGGAYNEQFF
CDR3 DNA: TGTGCCAGCAGTTCCAGCGGGGGGGCCTACAATGAGCAGTTCTTC

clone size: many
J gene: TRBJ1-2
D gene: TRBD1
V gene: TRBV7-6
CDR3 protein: CASSPGTVNYGYTF
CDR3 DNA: TGTGCCAGCAGCCCTGGGACAGTGAACTATGGCTACACCTTC

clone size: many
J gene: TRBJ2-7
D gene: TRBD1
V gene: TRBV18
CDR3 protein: CASSPGTGGSYEQYF
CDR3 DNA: TGTGCCAGCTCGCCCGGGACAGGGGGCTCCTACGAGCAGTACTTC

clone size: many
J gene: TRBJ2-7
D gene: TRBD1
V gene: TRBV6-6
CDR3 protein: CASRTGGGYEQYF
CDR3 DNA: TGTGCCAGCCGAACAGGGGGAGGCTACGAGCAGTACTTC

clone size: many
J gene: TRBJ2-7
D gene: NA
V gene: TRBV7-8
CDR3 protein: CASGGLGSYEQYF
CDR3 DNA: TGTGCCAGCGGGGGCCTGGGATCTTACGAGCAGTACTTC

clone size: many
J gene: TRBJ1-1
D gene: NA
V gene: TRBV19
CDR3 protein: CASSIKAGAEAFF
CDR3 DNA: TGTGCCAGTAGTATTAAAGCCGGGGCTGAAGCTTTCTTT

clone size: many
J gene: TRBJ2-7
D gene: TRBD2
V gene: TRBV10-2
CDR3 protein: CASSVLAGAPYF
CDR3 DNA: TGCGCCAGCAGTGTATTAGCGGGGGCCCCGTACTTC

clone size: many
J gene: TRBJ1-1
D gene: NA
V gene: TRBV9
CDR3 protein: CASSVSRNTEAFF
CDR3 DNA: TGTGCCAGCAGCGTCTCTAGGAACACTGAAGCTTTCTTT

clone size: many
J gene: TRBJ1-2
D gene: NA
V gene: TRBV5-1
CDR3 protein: CASSLEPGSAYGYTF
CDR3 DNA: TGCGCCAGCAGCTTGGAGCCAGGGTCTGCCTATGGCTACACCTTC

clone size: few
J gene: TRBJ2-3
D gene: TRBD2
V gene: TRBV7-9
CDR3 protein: CASGLGGRPTDTQYF
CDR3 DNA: TGTGCCAGCGGTTTGGGCGGGAGACCAACAGATACGCAGTATTTT

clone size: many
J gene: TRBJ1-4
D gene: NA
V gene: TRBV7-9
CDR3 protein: CASSLQQGEEKLFF
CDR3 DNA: TGTGCCAGCAGCTTACAACAGGGTGAAGAAAAACTGTTTTTT

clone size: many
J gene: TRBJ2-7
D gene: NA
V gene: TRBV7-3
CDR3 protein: CASSPFLSYEQYF
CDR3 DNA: TGTGCCAGCAGCCCCTTTCTGTCCTACGAGCAGTACTTC

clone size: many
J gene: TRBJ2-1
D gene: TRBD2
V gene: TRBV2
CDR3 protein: CASSRTSGSLDEQFF
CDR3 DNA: TGTGCCAGCAGCCGGACTAGCGGGAGTTTAGATGAGCAGTTCTTC

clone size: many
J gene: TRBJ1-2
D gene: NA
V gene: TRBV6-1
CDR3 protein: CASRLLDNYGYTF
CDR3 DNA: TGTGCCAGCAGGCTACTAGACAACTATGGCTACACCTTC

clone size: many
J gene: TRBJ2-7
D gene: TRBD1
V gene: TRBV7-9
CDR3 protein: CASSPRSYRGSLYEQYF
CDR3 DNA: TGTGCCAGCAGCCCGAGGTCCTACAGGGGGTCCCTATACGAGCAGTACTTC

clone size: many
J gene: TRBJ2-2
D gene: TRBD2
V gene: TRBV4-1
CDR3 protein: CASSQALTSGRVNTGELFF
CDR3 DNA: TGCGCCAGCAGCCAGGCTTTGACTAGCGGGAGAGTCAACACCGGGGAGCTGTTTTTT

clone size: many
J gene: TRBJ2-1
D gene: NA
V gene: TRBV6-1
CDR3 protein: CASSGGEEVNEQFF
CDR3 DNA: TGTGCCAGCAGCGGAGGGGAGGAGGTAAATGAGCAGTTCTTC